This entry features one TCR beta chain sequence. Categorization into cohorts depended on clinical history that participants reported. These data belong to a study of blood T cell repertoires in COVID-19. Trimming cost V 1 base and J 3 bases; bases outside gene matches: 5. This CDR3 region has 15 residues. Germline V CDR1 and CDR2: LGHNA, YSLEER. This table comes from immunoSEQ multiplex PCR, and its TCRdb copy is limited to in-frame clones, with some not included. The sample holds a few hundred thousand clones; approximately 90% are singletons and the top ten take roughly 1.4%. This chain links TRBV4-3 with TRBJ1-1; 7 bases map to TRBD1. What was sequenced was PBMCs or T cells enriched from blood (not recorded which). The TCR was taken from a young woman who had been exposed to COVID-19. CDR3 in DNA: TGCGCCAGCAGCCAAGGACAGGGAGATGACACTGAAGCTTTCTTT. It is translated as CASSQGQGDDTEAFF.